Listed here are 30 T cell receptor beta chains from one sample, sequenced in a study of blood T cell repertoires in COVID-19 (dated by TCRdb to 2018 to 2020). Libraries were prepared through the immunoSEQ multiplex PCR assay. Drawn from immuneACCESS, this table holds only the in-frame rearrangements with V and J called that TCRdb kept. Clones are partly lost; checked studies trace under half to an unresolved V gene and leave the rest unexplained. Within this sample are about 330,000 clones, with approximately 87% of them counted one time only. More than 3% of the sample belongs to the ten largest clones. Sample: peripheral blood. Source of these receptors: a woman aged 45-60 years with active or convalescent COVID-19.

V and J are TRBV3-1 (or the pseudogene TRBV3-2) and TRBJ2-2; D unclear. Trimming removed 2 bases at V and 1 base at J, with 14 bases between. The CDR3 is made up of 17 amino acids. Per the germline V gene, CDR1 is LGHDT and CDR2 is YNNKEL (reference sequence). Written as DNA, the CDR3 is TGTGCCAGCAGCCAATGGGCGAGAATAGAGAACACCGGGGAGCTGTTTTTT. The encoded protein is CASSQWARIENTGELFF.

The gene calls are TRBV3-1 (or the pseudogene TRBV3-2) and TRBJ1-1; D is undetermined. This CDR3 is built from 14 residues. Germline V gives CDR1 LGHDT, CDR2 YNNKEL (reference sequence). The V end lost 0 bases, the J end lost 3 bases, and 8 bases lay between the germline ends. The DNA for the CDR3 is TGTGCCAGCAGCCAAGATAGTGTTTACACTGAAGCTTTCTTT. Translated: CASSQDSVYTEAFF.

The chain combines TRBV5-1 with TRBJ2-5, with 7 bases identical to TRBD1. The CDR3 totals 14 residues. The ends lost 1 base at V and 5 bases at J; junction bases unmatched: 5. Germline V CDR1 and CDR2: SGHRS, YFSETQ. CDR3 DNA: TGCGCCAGCAGCTTGACAGGGGTTGACGAGACCCAGTACTTC. Translation: CASSLTGVDETQYF.

The chain has TRBV5-5 and TRBJ2-7; 7 nucleotides agree with TRBD2. V trimming: 4 bases; J trimming: 0 bases; junction bases outside the gene matches: 7. The CDR3 runs 15 residues. Germline CDR1 SGHKS, CDR2 YYEKEE (reference sequence). The CDR3 spells CASSHGEGPSYEQYF. CDR3 DNA sequence: TGTGCCAGCAGCCACGGGGAGGGTCCCTCCTACGAGCAGTACTTC.

The count of this clone is one. This chain links TRBV9 with TRBJ1-1; D call uncertain. The germline gives CDR1 SGDLS, CDR2 YYNGEE. V was trimmed by 2 bases and J by 2 bases, leaving 13 bases between them. The CDR3 extends over 15 amino acids. CDR3 nucleotides: TGTGCCAGCAGCGTCCTCCCCGAAGCTAACACTGAAGCTTTCTTT. It translates to CASSVLPEANTEAFF.

The rearrangement uses TRBV3-1 (or the pseudogene TRBV3-2) and TRBJ2-1; D unclear. CDR1 is LGHDT and CDR2 is YNNKEL in the germline V gene (reference sequence). V dropped 1 base and J dropped 5 bases, with 36 bases sitting between them. The CDR3 covers 23 residues. The CDR3 nucleotides are TGTGCCAGCAGCCAAGTGACTTCACCGTCCCAATTCGACCACACGTCCCCACACAATGAGCAGTTCTTC. This sequence encodes CASSQVTSPSQFDHTSPHNEQFF.

This clone has a handful of counts. V and J are TRBV4-2 and TRBJ2-1; D unresolved. This CDR3 comprises 13 residues. V lost 1 base, J lost 8 bases, and 9 bases lay in between. In germline, CDR1 is LGHNA, CDR2 YNFKEQ. CDR3 protein: CASSQVLGDEQFF. The DNA of the CDR3 is TGTGCCAGCAGCCAAGTGTTGGGCGATGAGCAGTTCTTC.

V and J are TRBV13 and TRBJ1-4; D is perhaps TRBD1 (6 bases). Germline loops: CDR1 PRHDT, CDR2 FYEKMQ (reference sequence). The CDR3 length is 19 residues. V gave up 5 bases and J gave up 0 bases, with 22 bases separating them. The CDR3 sequence is CASSLTDYTGKATNEKLFF. The CDR3 DNA reads as TGTGCCAGCAGCCTTACGGATTATACAGGGAAAGCAACTAATGAAAAACTGTTTTTT.

The genes are TRBV5-1 and TRBJ1-1, with 7 bases matching TRBD1. The CDR3 runs to 14 residues. With V trimmed by 0 bases and J by 6 bases, 5 bases remained unmatched. Germline CDR1 is SGHRS and CDR2 is YFSETQ. The CDR3 protein is CASSLGPQGAEAFF. In nucleotides, the CDR3 is TGCGCCAGCAGCTTGGGCCCCCAGGGGGCTGAAGCTTTCTTT.

This chain joins TRBV6-7 and TRBJ2-5; D not certain. TRBV6-7 is recorded as an ORF, its role being uncertain. This CDR3 comprises 15 residues. The V end lost 11 bases, the J end lost 4 bases, and 23 bases lay between the germline ends. The CDR3 DNA reads as TGTGCCTCCAAACTGGTGCCTCCTCCCTTAGAGACCCAGTACTTC. Translated, it gives CASKLVPPPLETQYF.

This chain joins TRBV18 and TRBJ1-6; D is possibly TRBD1 (6 bases). V was trimmed by 3 bases and J by 8 bases, leaving 8 bases between them. Per the germline V gene, CDR1 is KGHSH and CDR2 is LQKENI. The CDR3 has 13 residues. CDR3 sequence reads: CASSPDRYSPLHF. The CDR3 coding sequence is TGTGCCAGCTCACCGGACAGATATTCACCCCTCCACTTT.

This clone has only a few counts. Written as DNA, the CDR3 is TGTGCCTGGAGTGTTAGCAACTATGGCTACACCTTC. Translated: CAWSVSNYGYTF. The chain joins TRBV30 to TRBJ1-2; the D is unclear. From germline, CDR1 is GTSNPN and CDR2 SVGIG (reference sequence). The V gene lost 0 bases and the J gene lost 2 bases, with 4 bases spanning the gap. The CDR3 has 12 residues.

V and J are TRBV16 and TRBJ1-1, with 9 bases fitting TRBD1. Germline V CDR1 and CDR2: KGHSY, FQNENV. The J segment lost 4 bases and the V segment lost 4 bases, leaving 10 bases of the junction unmatched. This CDR3 is 16 amino acids long. The CDR3 region is CASSRPDRGSFTEAFF. The DNA of the CDR3 is TGTGCCAGCAGCCGACCGGACAGGGGATCTTTCACTGAAGCTTTCTTT.

The V gene is TRBV19, the J gene TRBJ2-3; 11 bases line up with TRBD1. Germline assignment: CDR1 LNHDA and CDR2 SQIVND (reference sequence). The trim removed 5 bases at V and 4 bases at J, leaving 5 bases unmatched. This CDR3 has 15 residues. DNA for the CDR3: TGTGCCAGTAGTCGAGGACAGGGGGCATCAGATACGCAGTATTTT. This sequence encodes CASSRGQGASDTQYF.

The rearrangement uses TRBV6-5 and TRBJ2-3; 8 bases are shared with TRBD1. Germline V gene sequence: CDR1 MNHEY, CDR2 SVGAGI. V lost 5 bases, J lost 2 bases, and 3 bases stayed unmatched. The CDR3 covers 14 residues. CDR3 loop: CASSPGGVTDTQYF. The CDR3 nucleotides are TGTGCCAGCAGTCCAGGGGGCGTCACAGATACGCAGTATTTT.

The chain couples TRBV2 to TRBJ2-3, with 8 positions matching TRBD2. From germline, CDR1 is SNHLY and CDR2 FYNNEI. The CDR3 consists of 15 residues. V dropped 2 bases and J dropped 5; count of bases not matched to a gene: 6. The CDR3 coding sequence is TGTGCCAGCAGTGAAATAGCGGGGAGGGGAGATACGCAGTATTTT. It is translated as CASSEIAGRGDTQYF.

Concerning this clone itself: In the same sample, other DNA sequences code for this CDR3. The rearrangement uses TRBV3-1 (or the pseudogene TRBV3-2) and TRBJ2-7; D call uncertain. V was cut by 3 bases and J by 4 bases, with 4 bases left in between. Germline CDR1 reads LGHDT; CDR2 reads YNNKEL (reference sequence). CDR3 length: 11 amino acids. The CDR3 spells CASSQSYEQYF. In DNA, the CDR3 is TGTGCCAGCAGCCAGAGTTACGAGCAGTACTTC.

This clone was observed a single time. The chain has TRBV11-1 and TRBJ2-7; 11 bases align to TRBD2. Trimming at V came to 5 bases and at J to 4 bases, leaving 7 bases not matched to a gene. The CDR3 is made up of 15 amino acids. The germline CDR1 and CDR2 sequences are SGHAT and FQDESV (reference sequence). CDR3 bases: TGTGCCAGCAGCCTAACTAGCGGGAGTGTTTACGAGCAGTACTTC. This gives the protein CASSLTSGSVYEQYF.

This chain uses TRBV4-3 with TRBJ1-6, with 7 bases that match TRBD1. Looked up from germline, CDR1 is LGHNA and CDR2 is YSLEER. There are 18 residues in the CDR3. Unmatched junction bases numbered 12, after V lost 3 bases and J lost 4 bases. The CDR3 region has the DNA TGCGCCAGCAGCCAGTACTTAGCCGGGACAGAGTATAATTCACCCCTCCACTTT. Translated: CASSQYLAGTEYNSPLHF.

This clone was detected only once. The J gene is TRBJ2-7, the V gene TRBV7-2, with a tentative D call TRBD1 (5 bases). Per germline, CDR1 SGHTA and CDR2 FQGNSA. The CDR3 runs to 14 residues. The V end was cut by 2 bases, the J end by 6 bases, with 14 bases between. The CDR3 reads CASSLTSRQGEQYF. The CDR3 coding sequence is TGTGCCAGCAGCTTAACCAGCAGGCAGGGCGAGCAGTACTTC.

The chain combines TRBV2 with TRBJ1-1; 10 nucleotides align to TRBD1. The CDR3 contains 14 residues. Trimming took 4 bases from V and 5 from J; bases not matched to a gene: 4. Germline V gene sequence: CDR1 SNHLY, CDR2 FYNNEI. CDR3 DNA: TGTGCCAGCAGTGGACCGGGACAGGGGACTGAAGCTTTCTTT. It yields the protein CASSGPGQGTEAFF.

The V and J genes are TRBV7-3 and TRBJ2-3, with TRBD2 identical over 13 bases. The V segment lost 5 bases and the J segment 4 bases; nucleotides outside the gene matches: 3. The CDR3 sequence is 15 residues long. CDR1 is SGHTA and CDR2 is FQGTGA in the germline V gene. The CDR3 sequence: CASSPTSGRADTQYF. CDR3 bases: TGTGCCAGCAGCCCCACTAGCGGGAGGGCAGATACGCAGTATTTT.

The chain is built from TRBV2 and TRBJ2-3; TRBD1 aligns across 9 bases. The CDR3 consists of 15 residues. Germline V CDR1 and CDR2: SNHLY, FYNNEI. The trim removed 6 bases at V and 5 bases at J, leaving 9 bases unmatched. The CDR3 nucleotides are TGTGCCAGCAGAAGCCGGGACAGGGTAAAAGATACGCAGTATTTT. It codes for CASRSRDRVKDTQYF.

The chain carries TRBV7-3 and TRBJ1-1; unclear D gene. Germline CDR1 and CDR2: SGHTA and FQGTGA. V lost 5 bases, J lost 1 base, and 11 bases lay in between. This CDR3 spans 14 amino acids. The CDR3 sequence is CASSPTRGNTEAFF. CDR3 in DNA: TGTGCCAGCAGCCCAACCCGGGGGAACACTGAAGCTTTCTTT.

The genes are TRBV7-9 and TRBJ2-1, with 11 nucleotides matching TRBD1. The CDR3 is 16 residues long. Trimming cost V 5 bases and J 8 bases; bases outside gene matches: 11. CDR1 and CDR2 (germline): SEHNR, FQNEAQ (reference sequence). The CDR3 DNA sequence: TGTGCCAGCAGCCGAAGCTGGCGGACAGGGGGCGATGAGCAGTTCTTC. Amino acids: CASSRSWRTGGDEQFF.

In this sample, this clone turned up once. The chain recombines TRBV5-4 with TRBJ2-1; D is unclear. Germline CDR1 and CDR2: SGHNT and YYREEE (reference sequence). V lost 0 bases to trimming and J lost 6 bases, with 7 bases between them. This CDR3 contains 13 residues. CDR3 residues: CASSLVYVNEQFF. The DNA of the CDR3 is TGTGCCAGCAGCTTGGTCTATGTCAATGAGCAGTTCTTC.

In the case of this clone: Other DNA sequences in this specimen translate into the identical CDR3. The genes are TRBV7-2 and TRBJ1-6; a possible D gene is TRBD1 (6 bases). The CDR3 is 14 amino acids. Trimming took 5 bases from V and 5 from J, leaving 10 bases between them. Germline lookup yields CDR1 SGHTA and CDR2 FQGNSA. The CDR3 sequence is CASSPDRNNSPLHF. The CDR3 bases are TGTGCCAGCAGCCCCGACAGGAATAATTCACCCCTCCACTTT.

The V and J genes are TRBV4-3 and TRBJ1-1, with 7 bases identical to TRBD1. V shed 6 bases, J shed 3 bases, and the junction held 7 bases outside the gene matches. The CDR3 has 14 residues. Germline V gives CDR1 LGHNA, CDR2 YSLEER. The CDR3 sequence: CASRKTGVYTEAFF. The CDR3 DNA follows: TGCGCCAGCAGGAAAACAGGGGTCTACACTGAAGCTTTCTTT.

This rearrangement joins TRBV9 to TRBJ2-5, with a possible D match to TRBD1 (5 bases). Trimming pared 0 bases from V and 5 bases from J, leaving 14 bases between. The length of the CDR3 is 15 residues. Germline V lookup: CDR1 SGDLS, CDR2 YYNGEE. CDR3 sequence (DNA): TGTGCCAGCAGCGTAGAAGGCACGACAGCCGAGACCCAGTACTTC. It is translated as CASSVEGTTAETQYF.

V is TRBV29-1 and J is TRBJ1-1; D call uncertain. The germline V and J ends were trimmed by 6 bases and 1 base, with 9 bases remaining between them. CDR1 is SQVTM and CDR2 is ANQGSEA in the germline V gene. The CDR3 extends over 12 amino acids. CDR3 loop: CSVKHKNTEAFF. CDR3 coding DNA: TGCAGCGTGAAACATAAGAACACTGAAGCTTTCTTT.